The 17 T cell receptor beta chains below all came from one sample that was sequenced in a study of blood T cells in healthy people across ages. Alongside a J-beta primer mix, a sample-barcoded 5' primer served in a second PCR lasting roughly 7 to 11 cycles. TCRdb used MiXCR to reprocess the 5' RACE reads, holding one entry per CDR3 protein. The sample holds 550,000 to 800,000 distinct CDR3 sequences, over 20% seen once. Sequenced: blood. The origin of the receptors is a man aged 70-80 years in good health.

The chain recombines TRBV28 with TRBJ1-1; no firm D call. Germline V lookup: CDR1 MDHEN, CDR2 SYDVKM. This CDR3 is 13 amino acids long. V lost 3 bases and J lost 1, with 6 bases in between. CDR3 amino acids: CASSFPKNTEAFF. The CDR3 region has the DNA TGTGCCAGCAGTTTTCCGAAGAACACTGAAGCTTTCTTT. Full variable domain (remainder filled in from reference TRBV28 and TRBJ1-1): DVKVTQSSRYLVKRTGEKVFLECVQDMDHENMFWYRQDPGLGLRLIYFSYDVKMKEKGDIPEGYSVSREKKERFSLILESASTNQTSMYLCASSFPKNTEAFFGQGTRLTVV.

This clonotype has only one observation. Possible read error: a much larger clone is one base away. CDR3 amino acids: CASSLGMYQETQYF. The CDR3 nucleotides are TGCGCCAGCAGCCTGGGAATGTACCAAGAGACCCAGTACTTC. The genes are TRBV5-1 and TRBJ2-5, with D unclear. This CDR3 contains 14 residues. Germline CDR1 and CDR2: SGHRS and YFSETQ. With 4 bases removed from V and 0 bases from J, the gap between germline ends came to 10 bases.

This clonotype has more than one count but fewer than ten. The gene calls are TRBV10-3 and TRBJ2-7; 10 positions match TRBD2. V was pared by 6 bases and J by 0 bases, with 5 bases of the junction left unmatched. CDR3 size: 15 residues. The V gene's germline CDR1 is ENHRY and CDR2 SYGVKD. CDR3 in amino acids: CAIRSTSGISYEQYF. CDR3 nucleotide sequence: TGTGCCATCAGAAGCACTAGCGGGATCTCCTACGAGCAGTACTTC.

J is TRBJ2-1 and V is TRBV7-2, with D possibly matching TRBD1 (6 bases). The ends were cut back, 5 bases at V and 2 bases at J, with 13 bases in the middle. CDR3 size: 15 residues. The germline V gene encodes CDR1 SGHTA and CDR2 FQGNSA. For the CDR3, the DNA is TGTGCCAGCAGCCTGGACAGTTCCCCCTACAATGAGCAGTTCTTC. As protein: CASSLDSSPYNEQFF.

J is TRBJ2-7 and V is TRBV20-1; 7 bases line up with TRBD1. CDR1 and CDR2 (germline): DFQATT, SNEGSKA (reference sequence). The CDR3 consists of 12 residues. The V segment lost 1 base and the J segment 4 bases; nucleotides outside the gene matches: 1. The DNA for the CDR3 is TGCAGTGCTAGAGGGGGACAGTACGAGCAGTACTTC. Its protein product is CSARGGQYEQYF.

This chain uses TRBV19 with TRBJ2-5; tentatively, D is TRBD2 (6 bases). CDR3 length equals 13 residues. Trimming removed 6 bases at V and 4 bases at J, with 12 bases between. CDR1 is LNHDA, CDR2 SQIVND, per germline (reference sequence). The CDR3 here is CASSRGGRETQYF. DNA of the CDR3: TGTGCCAGTAGCCGTGGAGGGCGAGAGACCCAGTACTTC.

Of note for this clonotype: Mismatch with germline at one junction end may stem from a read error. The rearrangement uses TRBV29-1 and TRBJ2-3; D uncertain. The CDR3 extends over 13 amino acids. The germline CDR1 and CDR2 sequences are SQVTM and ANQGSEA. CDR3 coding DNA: TGCGGCGTTGAAAGTCCTAGCACAGATACGCAGTATTTT. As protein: CGVESPSTDTQYF.

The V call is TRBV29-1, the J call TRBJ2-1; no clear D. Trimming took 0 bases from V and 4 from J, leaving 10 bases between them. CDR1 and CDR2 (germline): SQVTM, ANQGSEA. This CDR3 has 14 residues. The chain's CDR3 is CSVEEGRQYNEQFF. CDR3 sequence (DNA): TGCAGCGTTGAAGAGGGTCGGCAATACAATGAGCAGTTCTTC.

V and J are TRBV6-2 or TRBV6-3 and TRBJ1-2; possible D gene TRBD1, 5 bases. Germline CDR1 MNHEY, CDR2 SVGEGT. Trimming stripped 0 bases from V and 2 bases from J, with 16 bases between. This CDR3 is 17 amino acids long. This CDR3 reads CASSYSTRLTANYGYTF. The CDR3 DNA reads TGTGCCAGCAGTTACTCAACACGTCTGACAGCGAACTATGGCTACACCTTC.

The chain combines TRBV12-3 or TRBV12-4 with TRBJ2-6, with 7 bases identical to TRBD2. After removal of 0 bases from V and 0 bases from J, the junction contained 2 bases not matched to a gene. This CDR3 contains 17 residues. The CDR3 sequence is CASSLAAGSSGANVLTF. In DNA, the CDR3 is TGTGCCAGCAGTTTAGCAGCGGGGAGCTCTGGGGCCAACGTCCTGACTTTC.

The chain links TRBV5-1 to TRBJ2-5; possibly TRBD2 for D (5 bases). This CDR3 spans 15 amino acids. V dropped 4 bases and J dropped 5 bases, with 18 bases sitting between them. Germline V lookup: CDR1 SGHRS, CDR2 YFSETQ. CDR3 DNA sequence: TGCGCCAGCAGCCTGGGCGGAGGAAATAGGGAGACCCAGTACTTC. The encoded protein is CASSLGGGNRETQYF. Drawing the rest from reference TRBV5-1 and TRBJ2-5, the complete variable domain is KAGVTQTPRYLIKTRGQQVTLSCSPISGHRSVSWYQQTPGQGLQFLFEYFSETQRNKGNFPGRFSGRQFSNSRSEMNVSTLELGDSALYLCASSLGGGNRETQYFGPGTRLLVL.

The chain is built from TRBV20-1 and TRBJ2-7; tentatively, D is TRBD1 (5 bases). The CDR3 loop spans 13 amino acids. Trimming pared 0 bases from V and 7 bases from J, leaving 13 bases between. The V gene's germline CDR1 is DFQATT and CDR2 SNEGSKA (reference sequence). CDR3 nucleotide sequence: TGCAGTGCTAGAGATTCAGGGTCCCAGGAGCAGTACTTC. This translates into CSARDSGSQEQYF.

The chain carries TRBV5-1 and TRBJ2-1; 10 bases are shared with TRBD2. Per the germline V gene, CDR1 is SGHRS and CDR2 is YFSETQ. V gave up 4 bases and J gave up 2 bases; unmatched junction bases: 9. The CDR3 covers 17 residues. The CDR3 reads CASSMLAGVVAYNEQFF. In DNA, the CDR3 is TGCGCCAGCAGCATGCTAGCGGGAGTTGTCGCCTACAATGAGCAGTTCTTC.

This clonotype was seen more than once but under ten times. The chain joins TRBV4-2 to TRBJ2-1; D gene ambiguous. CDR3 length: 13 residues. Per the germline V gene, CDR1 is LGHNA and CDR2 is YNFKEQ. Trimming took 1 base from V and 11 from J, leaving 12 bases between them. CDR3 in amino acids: CASSQGVEDQQFF. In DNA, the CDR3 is TGTGCCAGCAGCCAAGGAGTAGAGGACCAGCAGTTCTTC.

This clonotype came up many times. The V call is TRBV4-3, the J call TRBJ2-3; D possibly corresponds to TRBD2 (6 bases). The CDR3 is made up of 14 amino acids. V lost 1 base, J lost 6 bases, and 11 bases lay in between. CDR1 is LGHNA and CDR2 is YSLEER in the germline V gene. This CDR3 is CASSQVLARDTQYF. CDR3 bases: TGCGCCAGCAGCCAAGTCCTAGCGAGGGATACGCAGTATTTT.

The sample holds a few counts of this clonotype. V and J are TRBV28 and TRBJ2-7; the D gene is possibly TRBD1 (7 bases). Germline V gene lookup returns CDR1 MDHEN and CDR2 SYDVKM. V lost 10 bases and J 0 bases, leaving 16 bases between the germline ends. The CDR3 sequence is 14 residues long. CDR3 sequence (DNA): TGTGCCACCAAAGGGGGCGGGACCTCCTACGAGCAGTACTTC. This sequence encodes CATKGGGTSYEQYF.

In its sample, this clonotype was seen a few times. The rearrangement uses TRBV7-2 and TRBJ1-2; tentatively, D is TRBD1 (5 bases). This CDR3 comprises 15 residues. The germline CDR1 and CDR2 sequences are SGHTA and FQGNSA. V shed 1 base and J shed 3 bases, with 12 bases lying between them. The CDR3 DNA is TGTGCCAGCAGCTTAGTGGCAGGGCCCGACTATGGCTACACCTTC. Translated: CASSLVAGPDYGYTF.